The 22 T cell receptor beta chains in this list originate from one sample, sequenced in a study of identical twins. TCRdb reprocessed the 5' RACE reads with MiXCR, giving one entry per CDR3 protein. In the table there are around 470,000 distinct CDR3 sequences, 13% to 15% of which are singletons. This sample also appeared in a second study, on yellow fever vaccine responses in identical twins.

Sequences were obtained from CD4+ T cells sorted from blood. The receptors were sampled from a woman aged 18-29 years in good health.

The chain is built from TRBV7-2 and TRBJ2-7; 8 nucleotides line up with TRBD2. Germline V lookup: CDR1 SGHTA, CDR2 FQGNSA. This CDR3 region has 15 residues. The V and J ends lost 3 bases and 9 bases, in that order; junction bases with no gene match: 13. For the CDR3, the DNA is TGTGCCAGCAGCTTCATGGTCGGGACTAGTCCTGTGCAGTACTTC. Amino acids: CASSFMVGTSPVQYF. Full variable domain (missing parts from reference TRBV7-2 and TRBJ2-7): GAGVSQSPSNKVTEKGKDVELRCDPISGHTALYWYRQSLGQGLEFLIYFQGNSAPDKSGLPSDRFSAERTGGSVSTLTIQRTQQEDSAVYLCASSFMVGTSPVQYFGPGTRLTVT.

Many counts were recorded for this clonotype. The chain employs TRBV15 and TRBJ2-1; D unresolved. Trimming took 0 bases from V and 6 from J, leaving 12 bases between them. The CDR3 has 15 amino acids. Germline loops: CDR1 LNHNV, CDR2 YYDKDF (reference sequence). The CDR3 DNA reads TGTGCCACCAGCAGAGATTCAACTTTGAGCAATGAGCAGTTCTTC. Its translation: CATSRDSTLSNEQFF.

In its sample, this clonotype was seen a few times. The chain links TRBV5-1 to TRBJ2-1; D possibly corresponds to TRBD1 (5 bases). Trimming stripped 3 bases from V and 2 bases from J, with 12 bases between. The CDR3 length is 15 residues. Germline values: CDR1 SGHRS, CDR2 YFSETQ. DNA for the CDR3: TGCGCCAGCAGCTCCAGGGTCACCCCCTACAATGAGCAGTTCTTC. Translating gives CASSSRVTPYNEQFF. Combining the CDR3 with reference TRBV5-1 and TRBJ2-1 gives the whole variable domain KAGVTQTPRYLIKTRGQQVTLSCSPISGHRSVSWYQQTPGQGLQFLFEYFSETQRNKGNFPGRFSGRQFSNSRSEMNVSTLELGDSALYLCASSSRVTPYNEQFFGPGTRLTVL.

The V and J genes are TRBV20-1 and TRBJ2-5, with 9 bases identical to TRBD2. Trimming cost V 6 bases and J 5 bases; bases outside gene matches: 10. This CDR3 has 14 amino acids. Germline CDR1 DFQATT, CDR2 SNEGSKA (reference sequence). This CDR3 is CSANGLAGRETQYF. CDR3 nucleotides: TGCAGTGCAAATGGCCTAGCGGGACGGGAGACCCAGTACTTC.

This clonotype has more than one count but fewer than ten. The J gene is TRBJ2-2, the V gene TRBV11-1; D may correspond to TRBD1 or TRBD2 (5 bases each). The V end was cut by 4 bases, the J end by 7 bases, with 16 bases between. The CDR3 runs to 15 residues. The germline V gene encodes CDR1 SGHAT and CDR2 FQDESV (reference sequence). CDR3 DNA: TGTGCCAGCAGCTACTCCGGGACCCAACTCGGGGAGCTGTTTTTT. This encodes CASSYSGTQLGELFF.

V gene TRBV28 combines with J gene TRBJ2-3; 8 bases line up with TRBD1. The CDR3 consists of 14 residues. Losses at the gene ends were 7 bases for V and 0 bases for J; bases not matched to a gene: 3. CDR1 is MDHEN and CDR2 is SYDVKM in the germline V gene. CDR3 DNA sequence: TGTGCCAGCAACAGGGGGATAAGCACAGATACGCAGTATTTT. Protein sequence: CASNRGISTDTQYF.

This clonotype was picked up a small number of times. The J gene is TRBJ2-7, the V gene TRBV6-1; tentatively, D is TRBD1 or TRBD2 (5 bases each). Trimming took 3 bases from V and 4 from J, leaving 16 bases between them. The length of the CDR3 is 15 residues. The germline CDR1 and CDR2 sequences are MNHNS and SASEGT. Here the CDR3 reads CASSDAGVGQYEQYF. In nucleotides, the CDR3 is TGTGCCAGCAGTGACGCCGGGGTGGGGCAATACGAGCAGTACTTC.

This chain connects TRBV12-3 or TRBV12-4 to TRBJ2-7, with TRBD1 matching over 7 bases. CDR3 length equals 14 residues. After removal of 2 bases from V and 2 bases from J, the junction contained 3 bases not matched to a gene. The CDR3 DNA sequence: TGTGCCAGCAGTTTAAGGGACAGTACCTACGAGCAGTACTTC. It yields the protein CASSLRDSTYEQYF.

In this sample, this clonotype turned up a few times. The J gene is TRBJ2-7, the V gene TRBV28; tentatively, D is TRBD2 (6 bases). The CDR3 spans 15 residues. V was trimmed by 6 bases and J by 4 bases, leaving 19 bases between them. CDR1 is MDHEN and CDR2 is SYDVKM in the germline V gene. CDR3 sequence reads: CASSSGTQKEYEQYF. CDR3 coding DNA: TGTGCCAGCAGCTCAGGGACTCAGAAGGAGTACGAGCAGTACTTC.

This clonotype has only a few counts. V and J are TRBV27 and TRBJ2-2; D possibly corresponds to TRBD2 (6 bases). This CDR3 is 15 amino acids long. V lost 5 bases to trimming and J lost 4 bases, with 14 bases between them. The germline V gene encodes CDR1 MNHEY and CDR2 SMNVEV (reference sequence). The CDR3 spells CASSPGREATGELFF. Here the CDR3 DNA reads TGTGCCAGCAGTCCGGGCAGGGAGGCCACCGGGGAGCTGTTTTTT.

The gene calls are TRBV7-2 and TRBJ2-7; 14 bases are shared with TRBD2. V was clipped by 6 bases and J by 10 bases; unmatched bases: 5. The CDR3 totals 13 residues. The germline V gene encodes CDR1 SGHTA and CDR2 FQGNSA. CDR3 sequence (DNA): TGTGCCAGCAGGGGTGGGACTAGCGGGGGACAGTACTTC. Translated, it gives CASRGGTSGGQYF.

This clonotype has just a few counts. The genes are TRBV20-1 and TRBJ2-1, with 13 bases that match TRBD2. The trim removed 6 bases at V and 10 bases at J, leaving 6 bases unmatched. CDR3 length: 13 amino acids. Per the germline V gene, CDR1 is DFQATT and CDR2 is SNEGSKA (reference sequence). CDR3 sequence: CSAGLAGAWEQFF. The CDR3 bases are TGCAGTGCCGGACTAGCGGGAGCGTGGGAGCAGTTCTTC.

This clonotype was found many times. The J gene is TRBJ1-1, the V gene TRBV5-1, with D unclear. Germline values: CDR1 SGHRS, CDR2 YFSETQ. Deletions cut 0 bases from V and 0 bases from J, with 6 bases between. The CDR3 is made up of 14 amino acids. CDR3 in DNA: TGCGCCAGCAGCTTGGCCCGAGTGAACACTGAAGCTTTCTTT. Residues: CASSLARVNTEAFF.

The chain combines TRBV7-2 with TRBJ2-4; D is possibly TRBD1 (6 bases). The length of the CDR3 is 14 residues. The germline V and J ends were trimmed by 1 base and 6 bases, with 10 bases remaining between them. Germline lookup yields CDR1 SGHTA and CDR2 FQGNSA. The CDR3 reads CASSLGGQRNIQYF. The CDR3 DNA reads as TGTGCCAGCAGCTTAGGAGGACAGAGAAACATTCAGTACTTC.

This clonotype was recorded a few times. This chain connects TRBV5-1 to TRBJ2-7, with D maybe TRBD1 (5 bases). The V end was cut by 0 bases, the J end by 0 bases, with 10 bases between. This CDR3 comprises 15 residues. Germline lookup yields CDR1 SGHRS and CDR2 YFSETQ. The CDR3 coding sequence is TGCGCCAGCAGCTTGGAAGGCAGGGACTCCTACGAGCAGTACTTC. This codes for CASSLEGRDSYEQYF.

In its sample, this clonotype was seen a few times. The chain joins TRBV27 to TRBJ2-7, with D maybe TRBD1 (6 bases). The CDR3 is 17 amino acids. Trimming cost V 5 bases and J 2 bases, with 22 bases left between them. Germline CDR1 is MNHEY and CDR2 is SMNVEV (reference sequence). The CDR3 region is CASSPYWAGVGPYEQYF. Written as DNA, the CDR3 is TGTGCCAGCAGTCCCTATTGGGCAGGGGTCGGTCCCTACGAGCAGTACTTC.

V and J are TRBV9 and TRBJ2-7; 7 positions match TRBD1. This CDR3 is 15 amino acids long. The germline V gene has CDR1 SGDLS and CDR2 YYNGEE. The V segment lost 0 bases and the J segment 2 bases; nucleotides outside the gene matches: 5. CDR3 DNA sequence: TGTGCCAGCAGCGTAGCCCCCGGGACAGCCTACGAGCAGTACTTC. Translation: CASSVAPGTAYEQYF.

The chain uses TRBV9 and TRBJ2-5; 10 bases are shared with TRBD2. This CDR3 spans 16 amino acids. V was pared by 4 bases and J by 3 bases, with 9 bases of the junction left unmatched. The germline V gene has CDR1 SGDLS and CDR2 YYNGEE. The CDR3 region is CASSPSPGLAEETQYF. The CDR3 DNA reads as TGTGCCAGCAGCCCCAGCCCAGGACTAGCGGAAGAGACCCAGTACTTC.

The V and J genes are TRBV11-2 and TRBJ2-1; 10 bases match TRBD2. The CDR3 loop spans 17 amino acids. With V trimmed by 0 bases and J by 8 bases, 10 bases remained unmatched. Germline lookup yields CDR1 SGHAT and CDR2 FQNNGV. CDR3 DNA sequence: TGTGCCAGCAGCTTAGAACCCCGGCTAGCGGGAGACGATGAGCAGTTCTTC. It translates to CASSLEPRLAGDDEQFF.

This clonotype showed up just a few times. The chain employs TRBV3-1 and TRBJ2-2, with D hard to call. Germline values: CDR1 LGHDT, CDR2 YNNKEL (reference sequence). The V and J ends lost 1 base and 4 bases respectively, with 7 bases between them. This CDR3 has 14 residues. The CDR3 sequence is CASSQATVTGELFF. Written as DNA, the CDR3 is TGTGCCAGCAGCCAAGCCACGGTCACCGGGGAGCTGTTTTTT.

This clonotype was counted only a few times. The rearrangement joins TRBV12-5 to TRBJ2-5, with TRBD1 matching 7 bases. CDR1 and CDR2 from the germline V gene are LGHNT and FRNRAP. J lost 0 bases, V lost 6 bases, and 1 base had no gene match. This CDR3 spans 13 amino acids. CDR3 loop: CASGTGHQETQYF. Here the CDR3 DNA reads TGTGCTAGTGGGACAGGGCACCAAGAGACCCAGTACTTC.

The gene calls are TRBV9 and TRBJ2-5; D gene unclear. Trimming shortened V by 0 bases and J by 5 bases, and 11 bases separated the two germline ends. CDR1 and CDR2 (germline): SGDLS, YYNGEE. CDR3 length equals 14 residues. The CDR3 region is CASSVGSVAETQYF. The DNA of the CDR3 is TGTGCCAGCAGCGTAGGATCCGTGGCCGAGACCCAGTACTTC.